The 25 T cell receptor beta chains below come from one sample, sequenced in a study of control samples from healthy donors and cancer patients. The repertoire was sequenced with immunoSEQ multiplex PCR; TCRdb's copy has only in-frame clones and lacks some. The repertoire holds 78,000 or so clones, with roughly 84% as singletons. Input material: blood. The receptor set was obtained from a woman in her forties or fifties in good health.

V is TRBV9 and J is TRBJ2-3, with D possibly TRBD2 on 6 matching bases. Germline V gene sequence: CDR1 SGDLS, CDR2 YYNGEE. The CDR3 spans 16 residues. Between the trimmed V and J ends, which lost 4 bases and 6 bases, there was a span of 21 bases. In nucleotides, the CDR3 is TGTGCCAGCAGCCCTAGGAGGGGCGGGCGGACCGATACGCAGTATTTT. This codes for CASSPRRGGRTDTQYF.

This rearrangement joins TRBV1 to TRBJ2-7; the table's TRBD2 call for D was not verified on the DNA. TRBV1 is deemed a pseudogene. CDR3 length: 19 residues. The CDR3, as DNA: TGCACCAGCAGCCAAGCCCGGACTAGCGGATTCAAGCAAGCCTACGAGCAGTACTTC. Its translation is CTSSQARTSGFKQAYEQYF.

V is TRBV7-9 and J is TRBJ2-5; tentative D call: TRBD2 (7 bases). Per the germline V gene, CDR1 is SEHNR and CDR2 is FQNEAQ (reference sequence). The germline V and J ends were trimmed by 6 bases and 5 bases, with 19 bases remaining between them. The CDR3 sequence is 15 residues long. CDR3 region: CASRPRGGSMETQYF. Here the CDR3 DNA reads TGTGCCAGCAGGCCCAGGGGCGGGAGTATGGAGACCCAGTACTTC.

The V call is TRBV5-1, the J call TRBJ1-2; D might be TRBD1 (6 bases). Trimming shortened V by 4 bases and J by 8 bases, and 15 bases separated the two germline ends. Germline CDR1 SGHRS, CDR2 YFSETQ. This CDR3 comprises 13 residues. The CDR3 DNA reads as TGCGCCAGCAGCCGCCAGGGGACCGGGGGCTACACCTTC. The encoded protein is CASSRQGTGGYTF.

The V call is TRBV19, the J call TRBJ1-1, with D possibly matching TRBD1 (6 bases). Germline lookup yields CDR1 LNHDA and CDR2 SQIVND (reference sequence). The CDR3 covers 15 residues. V was pared by 5 bases and J by 1 base, with 14 bases between. The CDR3 DNA sequence: TGTGCCAGTAGTTCCCCGGGACACACGAACACTGAAGCTTTCTTT. This sequence encodes CASSSPGHTNTEAFF.

J is TRBJ1-2 and V is TRBV5-4; possible D gene TRBD1, 6 bases. In germline, CDR1 is SGHNT, CDR2 YYREEE (reference sequence). Trimming cost V 4 bases and J 8 bases, with 15 bases left between them. There are 13 residues in the CDR3. In nucleotides, the CDR3 is TGTGCCAGCAGCCACCACGACAGGCAAGGCTACACCTTC. Translated, it gives CASSHHDRQGYTF. Full variable domain (rest looked up from reference TRBV5-4 and TRBJ1-2): ETGVTQSPTHLIKTRGQQVTLRCSSQSGHNTVSWYQQALGQGPQFIFQYYREEENGRGNFPPRFSGLQFPNYSSELNVNALELDDSALYLCASSHHDRQGYTFGSGTRLTVV.

Only one count was recorded for this clone. The rearrangement uses TRBV4-2 and TRBJ2-7; 7 bases map to TRBD2. V shed 0 bases, J shed 4 bases, and the junction held 9 bases outside the gene matches. This CDR3 has 16 amino acids. Germline CDR1 reads LGHNA; CDR2 reads YNFKEQ. CDR3 in amino acids: CASSQERAGYNYEQYF. Here the CDR3 DNA reads TGTGCCAGCAGCCAAGAGCGAGCGGGATATAATTACGAGCAGTACTTC.

This clone was seen a single time. The genes are TRBV7-3 and TRBJ2-1, with D tentatively TRBD1 (6 bases). Trimming removed 4 bases at V and 5 bases at J, with 9 bases between. Germline V CDR1 and CDR2: SGHTA, FQGTGA. The CDR3 consists of 13 residues. The CDR3 DNA sequence: TGTGCCAGCAGCTCAGACAGGAACAATGAGCAGTTCTTC. This sequence encodes CASSSDRNNEQFF. Complete variable domain (other parts from reference TRBV7-3 and TRBJ2-1): GAGVSQTPSNKVTEKGKYVELRCDPISGHTALYWYRQSLGQGPEFLIYFQGTGAADDSGLPNDRFFAVRPEGSVSTLKIQRTERGDSAVYLCASSSDRNNEQFFGPGTRLTVL.

V gene TRBV19 combines with J gene TRBJ2-2; TRBD1 or TRBD2 may be the D gene (5 bases each). This CDR3 is 13 amino acids long. CDR1 and CDR2 from the germline V gene are LNHDA and SQIVND (reference sequence). V shed 4 bases and J shed 6 bases, with 9 bases lying between them. The CDR3 bases are TGTGCCAGTAGTAGGGACCTTTCCGGGGAGCTGTTTTTT. Translating gives CASSRDLSGELFF. Full variable domain (missing parts from reference TRBV19 and TRBJ2-2): DGGITQSPKYLFRKEGQNVTLSCEQNLNHDAMYWYRQDPGQGLRLIYYSQIVNDFQKGDIAEGYSVSREKKESFPLTVTSAQKNPTAFYLCASSRDLSGELFFGEGSRLTVL.

The chain carries TRBV6-5 and TRBJ1-1; 8 bases map to TRBD1. The CDR3 is 15 residues long. In germline, CDR1 is MNHEY, CDR2 SVGAGI. V lost 6 bases and J lost 1; bases outside the gene matches: 7. CDR3 in DNA: TGTGCCAGCAGGTCTAGGCAGGGGGCGAACACTGAAGCTTTCTTT. Its protein product is CASRSRQGANTEAFF.

This clone appeared once. The J gene is TRBJ1-2, the V gene TRBV19, with unresolved D. Germline values: CDR1 LNHDA, CDR2 SQIVND (reference sequence). Trimming cost V 0 bases and J 2 bases, with 10 bases left between them. CDR3 size: 15 residues. The CDR3 spells CASSIEAAANYGYTF. DNA of the CDR3: TGTGCCAGTAGTATAGAAGCCGCGGCAAACTATGGCTACACCTTC.

The rearrangement joins TRBV9 to TRBJ2-1, with 9 bases identical to TRBD1. This CDR3 spans 16 amino acids. Germline V CDR1 and CDR2: SGDLS, YYNGEE. With V trimmed by 0 bases and J by 5 bases, 6 bases remained unmatched. The CDR3 loop is CASSVAPGQGNNEQFF. CDR3 nucleotide sequence: TGTGCCAGCAGCGTAGCTCCGGGACAGGGCAACAATGAGCAGTTCTTC. The full variable domain, in which reference TRBV9 and TRBJ2-1 provide the parts outside the CDR3, is DSGVTQTPKHLITATGQRVTLRCSPRSGDLSVYWYQQSLDQGLQFLIQYYNGEERAKGNILERFSAQQFPDLHSELNLSSLELGDSALYFCASSVAPGQGNNEQFFGPGTRLTVL.

The rearrangement uses TRBV7-8 and TRBJ1-4, with 8 bases lining up with TRBD1. The V segment lost 1 base and the J segment 0 bases; nucleotides outside the gene matches: 7. Per germline, CDR1 SGHVS and CDR2 FQNEAQ. The CDR3 totals 18 residues. This CDR3 is CASSLGTDRGATNEKLFF. CDR3 bases: TGTGCCAGCAGCTTAGGTACAGACAGGGGCGCAACTAATGAAAAACTGTTTTTT.

The chain's CDR3 is CASSHLDRAEYF. CDR3 DNA: TGTGCCAGCAGTCATCTCGACAGGGCGGAGTACTTC. The chain combines TRBV28 with TRBJ2-7; 7 positions agree with TRBD1. Trimming took 5 bases from V and 11 from J; bases not matched to a gene: 9. Germline V gene sequence: CDR1 MDHEN, CDR2 SYDVKM. The CDR3 has 12 residues. The full variable domain, with the rest looked up from reference TRBV28 and TRBJ2-7, is DVKVTQSSRYLVKRTGEKVFLECVQDMDHENMFWYRQDPGLGLRLIYFSYDVKMKEKGDIPEGYSVSREKKERFSLILESASTNQTSMYLCASSHLDRAEYFGPGTRLTVT.

The chain couples TRBV4-1 to TRBJ1-2, with 8 bases aligning to TRBD1. Germline V gene lookup returns CDR1 MGHRA and CDR2 YSYEKL. The CDR3 consists of 16 residues. The V gene end was trimmed by 0 bases and the J gene end by 4 bases; junction bases not matched to a gene: 7. The chain's CDR3 is CASSQEGQGLAYGYTF. The DNA for the CDR3 is TGCGCCAGCAGCCAAGAAGGACAGGGACTGGCCTATGGCTACACCTTC.

This chain connects TRBV19 to TRBJ1-5; D is ambiguous. Germline V gives CDR1 LNHDA, CDR2 SQIVND (reference sequence). The CDR3 sequence is 13 residues long. V lost 1 base to trimming and J lost 5 bases, with 6 bases between them. Here the CDR3 DNA reads TGTGCCAGTAGTATAGTAGCGGATCAGCCCCAGCATTTT. Protein: CASSIVADQPQHF.

This clone is a singleton in its sample. This chain uses TRBV6-5 with TRBJ1-5; unclear D gene. The germline V gene encodes CDR1 MNHEY and CDR2 SVGAGI. The CDR3 covers 13 residues. V dropped 2 bases and J dropped 1 base, with 3 bases sitting between them. The chain's CDR3 is CASSYSSNQPQHF. CDR3 DNA sequence: TGTGCCAGCAGTTACAGCAGCAATCAGCCCCAGCATTTT.

This chain joins TRBV5-1 and TRBJ2-3, with 12 bases aligning to TRBD2. CDR1 is SGHRS, CDR2 YFSETQ, per germline. This CDR3 comprises 15 residues. V lost 0 bases and J lost 5; bases outside the gene matches: 1. This chain's CDR3 is CASSLELAGGDTQYF. Written as DNA, the CDR3 is TGCGCCAGCAGCTTGGAACTAGCGGGAGGAGATACGCAGTATTTT.

The J gene is TRBJ2-1, the V gene TRBV4-1; 7 bases are a match to TRBD2. This CDR3 has 18 amino acids. Trimming at V came to 1 base and at J to 0 bases, leaving 9 bases not matched to a gene. Germline V lookup: CDR1 MGHRA, CDR2 YSYEKL. CDR3 coding DNA: TGCGCCAGCAGCCAAGGGGCGGGAGTCTGGGGCTCCTACAATGAGCAGTTCTTC. It codes for CASSQGAGVWGSYNEQFF.

This clone is judged medium-sized (0.01 to 0.1%). The chain uses TRBV5-4 and TRBJ2-2; D is ambiguous. There are 13 residues in the CDR3. Germline CDR1 reads SGHNT; CDR2 reads YYREEE (reference sequence). With 1 base removed from V and 3 bases from J, the gap between germline ends came to 4 bases. CDR3 sequence (DNA): TGTGCCAGCAGCTTGCTGTACACCGGGGAGCTGTTTTTT. Protein: CASSLLYTGELFF. The full variable domain, its missing parts supplied by reference TRBV5-4 and TRBJ2-2, is ETGVTQSPTHLIKTRGQQVTLRCSSQSGHNTVSWYQQALGQGPQFIFQYYREEENGRGNFPPRFSGLQFPNYSSELNVNALELDDSALYLCASSLLYTGELFFGEGSRLTVL.

The chain couples TRBV30 to TRBJ2-5; 10 bases agree with TRBD2. There are 15 residues in the CDR3. Germline V lookup: CDR1 GTSNPN, CDR2 SVGIG (reference sequence). The J segment lost 2 bases and the V segment lost 0 bases, leaving 3 bases of the junction unmatched. CDR3 region: CAWSVLAGIQETQYF. CDR3 bases: TGTGCCTGGAGTGTACTAGCGGGAATACAAGAGACCCAGTACTTC.

V is TRBV2 and J is TRBJ2-1; 8 bases are a match to TRBD2. Germline values: CDR1 SNHLY, CDR2 FYNNEI. The CDR3 loop spans 17 amino acids. Unmatched junction bases numbered 18, after V lost 5 bases and J lost 9 bases. The CDR3 region is CASSFTLPGLVDGEQFF. Written as DNA, the CDR3 is TGTGCCAGCAGTTTTACTCTTCCGGGACTAGTCGACGGTGAGCAGTTCTTC.

This clone was counted once. This chain links TRBV2 with TRBJ2-7; the D is unclear. Deletions cut 4 bases from V and 2 bases from J, with 9 bases between. The CDR3 sequence is 13 residues long. Germline CDR1 and CDR2: SNHLY and FYNNEI. CDR3 protein: CASSAVAAYEQYF. DNA for the CDR3: TGTGCCAGCAGTGCGGTAGCCGCCTACGAGCAGTACTTC.

This chain connects TRBV11-1 to TRBJ1-2, with TRBD1 matching 11 bases. The CDR3 contains 13 residues. J gave up 8 bases and V 4 bases, and 3 bases lay outside the gene matches. Per germline, CDR1 SGHAT and CDR2 FQDESV (reference sequence). The CDR3 DNA is TGTGCCAGCAGCTCGGACAGGGGGCAAGGCTACACCTTC. Its protein product is CASSSDRGQGYTF.

This CDR3 is CASSLFPDTQYF. CDR3 nucleotides: TGTGCCAGCAGCTTATTTCCAGATACGCAGTATTTT. The rearrangement uses TRBV7-8 and TRBJ2-3; no definite D call. The CDR3 loop spans 12 amino acids. Germline V gene sequence: CDR1 SGHVS, CDR2 FQNEAQ. V was clipped by 2 bases and J by 4 bases, with 4 bases between them. Full variable domain (outside the CDR3, taken from reference TRBV7-8 and TRBJ2-3): GAGVSQSPRYKVAKRGQDVALRCDPISGHVSLFWYQQALGQGPEFLTYFQNEAQLDKSGLPSDRFFAERPEGSVSTLKIQRTQQEDSAVYLCASSLFPDTQYFGPGTRLTVL.